What follows are 27 T cell receptor beta chains derived from one specimen sequenced in a study of T cell responses to AZD1222 COVID-19 vaccine. The assay was immunoSEQ multiplex PCR, and TCRdb's table has in-frame clones only and misses some. Of under 200,000 clones in the sample, roughly 90% are singletons; the top ten hold roughly 1.5%. This sample comprised peripheral blood, obtained on day 0 of AZD1222 vaccination. The source of these receptors is an adult in good health.

V gene TRBV30 combines with J gene TRBJ1-5, with D possibly TRBD1 on 5 matching bases. This CDR3 contains 15 residues. Germline loops: CDR1 GTSNPN, CDR2 SVGIG (reference sequence). V was clipped by 5 bases and J by 0 bases, with 14 bases between them. The CDR3 sequence: CAWGRGDYSNQPQHF. CDR3 bases: TGTGCCTGGGGAAGGGGAGATTATAGCAATCAGCCCCAGCATTTT.

This chain connects TRBV7-9 to TRBJ1-4; weak D call: TRBD1 (6 bases). V was trimmed by 3 bases and J by 8 bases, leaving 13 bases between them. CDR3 length: 14 residues. Germline CDR1 reads SEHNR; CDR2 reads FQNEAQ (reference sequence). CDR3 DNA sequence: TGTGCCAGCAGCTTTGGTACAGGGAAAGAAAAACTGTTTTTT. This gives the protein CASSFGTGKEKLFF.

CDR3 in amino acids: CASSYVSHTQYF. CDR3 DNA: TGTGCCAGCAGTTACGTCTCCCATACGCAGTATTTT. This chain connects TRBV6-6 to TRBJ2-3, with unresolved D. This CDR3 has 12 residues. V shed 2 bases and J shed 7 bases, with 7 bases lying between them. Germline values: CDR1 MNHNY, CDR2 SVGAGI (reference sequence).

This clone appeared a single time. This chain joins TRBV7-8 and TRBJ1-2; D is uncertain. CDR1 is SGHVS, CDR2 FQNEAQ, per germline. This CDR3 comprises 12 residues. Trimming took 1 base from V and 8 from J, leaving 8 bases between them. CDR3 sequence: CASSLGGLGYTF. In DNA form, the CDR3 reads TGTGCCAGCAGCTTAGGAGGGTTAGGCTACACCTTC.

The V call is TRBV5-4, the J call TRBJ2-2; 10 nucleotides agree with TRBD2. Germline CDR1 is SGHNT and CDR2 is YYREEE (reference sequence). The J segment lost 7 bases and the V segment lost 4 bases, leaving 10 bases of the junction unmatched. The CDR3 runs 16 residues. CDR3 sequence reads: CASSVTSSGGGGELFF. The DNA of the CDR3 is TGTGCCAGCAGCGTGACCTCTAGCGGGGGCGGCGGGGAGCTGTTTTTT.

Comments on this clone: Other nucleotide sequences in the sample specify the same CDR3. This chain uses TRBV5-1 with TRBJ1-2; no reliable D call. Trimming pared 4 bases from V and 5 bases from J, leaving 12 bases between. Per the germline V gene, CDR1 is SGHRS and CDR2 is YFSETQ. CDR3 length equals 13 residues. The CDR3 spells CASSPTANYGYTF. The DNA of the CDR3 is TGCGCCAGCAGCCCAACAGCGAATTATGGCTACACCTTC.

The chain carries TRBV3-1 (or the pseudogene TRBV3-2) and TRBJ2-3, with 9 positions matching TRBD1. The CDR3 is 15 residues long. The J segment lost 5 bases and the V segment lost 3 bases, leaving 6 bases of the junction unmatched. Per the germline V gene, CDR1 is LGHDT and CDR2 is YNNKEL (reference sequence). The CDR3 is CASSHSGQGRDTQYF. The CDR3, as DNA: TGTGCCAGCAGCCATTCCGGACAGGGGAGAGATACGCAGTATTTT.

The chain carries TRBV20-1 and TRBJ2-1; D is perhaps TRBD1 or TRBD2 (6 bases each). The V end was cut by 3 bases, the J end by 7 bases, with 22 bases between. Germline lookup yields CDR1 DFQATT and CDR2 SNEGSKA (reference sequence). This CDR3 has 16 residues. The CDR3 spells CSASVAGTTVQNEQFF. CDR3 DNA sequence: TGCAGTGCTAGTGTGGCGGGGACAACCGTGCAGAATGAGCAGTTCTTC.

This chain joins TRBV6-2 or TRBV6-3 and TRBJ1-2; D is unclear. V lost 2 bases and J 3 bases, leaving 7 bases between the germline ends. Germline values: CDR1 MNHEY, CDR2 SVGEGT. This CDR3 has 13 amino acids. The CDR3: CASSYAMDYGYTF. DNA of the CDR3: TGTGCCAGCAGTTACGCCATGGACTATGGCTACACCTTC.

In this sample, this clone turned up once. This chain connects TRBV27 to TRBJ2-7; 8 bases match TRBD2. V gave up 5 bases and J gave up 0 bases; unmatched junction bases: 12. The CDR3 spans 17 residues. CDR1 is MNHEY and CDR2 is SMNVEV in the germline V gene (reference sequence). The CDR3 sequence: CASSPWEGGRHSYEQYF. The CDR3 DNA follows: TGTGCCAGCAGTCCGTGGGAGGGCGGGAGGCACTCCTACGAGCAGTACTTC.

The J gene is TRBJ1-1, the V gene TRBV7-6; weak D call: TRBD1 (5 bases). The CDR3 totals 15 residues. Germline V CDR1 and CDR2: SGHVS, FNYEAQ. Trimming took off 2 bases at V and 2 bases at J, with 12 bases between the two ends. As DNA, the CDR3 is TGTGCCAGCAGCTTACAACGGGGCTCTAACACTGAAGCTTTCTTT. It encodes CASSLQRGSNTEAFF. The entire variable domain, with the rest obtained from reference TRBV7-6 and TRBJ1-1, is as follows: GAGVSQSPRYKVTKRGQDVALRCDPISGHVSLYWYRQALGQGPEFLTYFNYEAQQDKSGLPNDRFSAERPEGSISTLTIQRTEQRDSAMYRCASSLQRGSNTEAFFGQGTRLTVV.

The rearrangement joins TRBV7-9 to TRBJ1-2; 8 nucleotides line up with TRBD1. V shed 1 base, J shed 3 bases, and the junction held 4 bases outside the gene matches. The germline V gene encodes CDR1 SEHNR and CDR2 FQNEAQ (reference sequence). CDR3 size: 15 residues. In nucleotides, the CDR3 is TGTGCCAGCAGCTTAGATGCAGGGGGCGACTATGGCTACACCTTC. It yields the protein CASSLDAGGDYGYTF. Based on the CDR3 plus reference TRBV7-9 and TRBJ1-2, the full variable domain is DTGVSQNPRHKITKRGQNVTFRCDPISEHNRLYWYRQTLGQGPEFLTYFQNEAQLEKSRLLSDRFSAERPKGSFSTLEIQRTEQGDSAMYLCASSLDAGGDYGYTFGSGTRLTVV.

The chain is built from TRBV13 and TRBJ2-7, with 10 bases lining up with TRBD2. The germline CDR1 and CDR2 sequences are PRHDT and FYEKMQ (reference sequence). The ends lost 0 bases at V and 0 bases at J; junction bases unmatched: 2. The CDR3 is 16 amino acids. In DNA, the CDR3 is TGTGCCAGCAGCTTAGGACTAGCGGGATACTCCTACGAGCAGTACTTC. Its protein product is CASSLGLAGYSYEQYF.

The V and J genes are TRBV6-5 and TRBJ1-1; D uncertain. The CDR3 covers 10 residues. Germline V gene data show CDR1 as MNHEY and CDR2 as SVGAGI. V shed 7 bases and J shed 11 bases, with 11 bases lying between them. This CDR3 reads CASNSGEAFF. CDR3 in DNA: TGTGCCAGCAACTCGGGAGAGGCTTTCTTT.

The chain joins TRBV4-2 to TRBJ2-1, with 11 bases fitting TRBD2. The germline gives CDR1 LGHNA, CDR2 YNFKEQ. With 2 bases clipped from V and 6 bases from J, the junction kept 3 bases outside the gene matches. This CDR3 has 15 residues. CDR3 nucleotides: TGTGCCAGCAGCCAACTAGCGGGAGGCGGCAATGAGCAGTTCTTC. Protein product: CASSQLAGGGNEQFF.

J is TRBJ2-2 and V is TRBV7-9; TRBD2 is a possible D gene (6 bases). The CDR3 is 18 amino acids. Germline V gene data show CDR1 as SEHNR and CDR2 as FQNEAQ (reference sequence). Trimming took off 0 bases at V and 2 bases at J, with 16 bases between the two ends. This CDR3 is CASSLALNWGTNTGELFF. The CDR3 DNA sequence: TGTGCCAGCAGCTTAGCGTTAAATTGGGGGACTAACACCGGGGAGCTGTTTTTT. The variable domain in full, with the rest retrieved from reference TRBV7-9 and TRBJ2-2, is DTGVSQNPRHKITKRGQNVTFRCDPISEHNRLYWYRQTLGQGPEFLTYFQNEAQLEKSRLLSDRFSAERPKGSFSTLEIQRTEQGDSAMYLCASSLALNWGTNTGELFFGEGSRLTVL.

The rearrangement links TRBV6-2 or TRBV6-3 to TRBJ1-2, with 7 bases identical to TRBD1. CDR3 length: 14 residues. From germline, CDR1 is MNHEY and CDR2 SVGEGT. Unmatched junction bases numbered 3, after V lost 4 bases and J lost 1 base. The CDR3 coding sequence is TGTGCCAGCAGTTCGGCAGGGGGTAACTATGGCTACACCTTC. Protein sequence: CASSSAGGNYGYTF.

The CDR3 sequence: CASSNQREQFF. CDR3 nucleotides: TGTGCCAGCAGCAATCAGAGAGAGCAGTTCTTC. V gene TRBV12-3 or TRBV12-4 combines with J gene TRBJ2-1, with D unresolved. Trimming shortened V by 6 bases and J by 10 bases, and 10 bases separated the two germline ends. The length of the CDR3 is 11 residues.

This clone has only a few counts. The J gene is TRBJ1-6, the V gene TRBV27; D unclear. The CDR3 loop spans 14 amino acids. The V end was cut by 1 base, the J end by 7 bases, with 8 bases between. Per germline, CDR1 MNHEY and CDR2 SMNVEV (reference sequence). CDR3 coding DNA: TGTGCCAGCAGTTTATTAGGGTTCAATTCACCCCTCCACTTT. Translating it yields CASSLLGFNSPLHF.

V usage is TRBV5-1 and J usage is TRBJ2-7; 14 bases line up with TRBD2. The V gene's germline CDR1 is SGHRS and CDR2 YFSETQ. With 3 bases clipped from V and 4 bases from J, the junction kept 3 bases outside the gene matches. CDR3 length: 15 amino acids. This CDR3 is CASSSGTSGGYEQYF. DNA for the CDR3: TGCGCCAGCAGCTCGGGGACTAGCGGGGGTTACGAGCAGTACTTC.

The chain combines TRBV2 with TRBJ1-2; D gene ambiguous. V was pared by 4 bases and J by 4 bases, with 10 bases between. The CDR3 is 13 amino acids. Germline CDR1 reads SNHLY; CDR2 reads FYNNEI. This CDR3 reads CASSVETTYGYTF. Written as DNA, the CDR3 is TGTGCCAGCAGTGTCGAGACAACCTATGGCTACACCTTC.

This rearrangement joins TRBV6-5 to TRBJ2-1; possible D gene TRBD1, 5 bases. Germline lookup yields CDR1 MNHEY and CDR2 SVGAGI. The CDR3 is made up of 14 amino acids. V shed 0 bases and J shed 7 bases, with 10 bases lying between them. CDR3 in DNA: TGTGCCAGCAGTTACTCAGGGGCTAAGAATGAGCAGTTCTTC. Protein: CASSYSGAKNEQFF.

The chain recombines TRBV4-3 with TRBJ1-6; the D gene is possibly TRBD1 (5 bases). CDR3 size: 18 residues. V was shortened by 1 base and J by 0 bases, with 13 bases between the two germline ends. The germline CDR1 and CDR2 sequences are LGHNA and YSLEER. This CDR3 is CASSQAAQASSYNSPLHF. In nucleotides, the CDR3 is TGCGCCAGCAGCCAAGCGGCACAGGCGAGCTCCTATAATTCACCCCTCCACTTT.

This clone was counted once. The J gene is TRBJ1-1, the V gene TRBV6-5; D perhaps matches TRBD1 (5 bases). The CDR3 is 16 residues long. V shed 1 base and J shed 1 base, with 13 bases lying between them. Looked up from germline, CDR1 is MNHEY and CDR2 is SVGAGI. This CDR3 is CASSYLRDGANTEAFF. The CDR3 DNA reads as TGTGCCAGCAGTTACTTGAGGGACGGGGCGAACACTGAAGCTTTCTTT.

The chain uses TRBV5-1 and TRBJ1-5; 7 bases map to TRBD1. After removal of 0 bases from V and 2 bases from J, the junction contained 2 bases not matched to a gene. This CDR3 contains 15 residues. The germline CDR1 and CDR2 sequences are SGHRS and YFSETQ. CDR3 DNA sequence: TGCGCCAGCAGCTTGGGGGGGACAGGCAATCAGCCCCAGCATTTT. It specifies CASSLGGTGNQPQHF. The full variable domain, with the rest looked up from reference TRBV5-1 and TRBJ1-5, is KAGVTQTPRYLIKTRGQQVTLSCSPISGHRSVSWYQQTPGQGLQFLFEYFSETQRNKGNFPGRFSGRQFSNSRSEMNVSTLELGDSALYLCASSLGGTGNQPQHFGDGTRLSIL.

The genes are TRBV27 and TRBJ2-1; TRBD2 agrees at 8 bases. Germline V gives CDR1 MNHEY, CDR2 SMNVEV (reference sequence). Losses at the gene ends were 5 bases for V and 0 bases for J; bases not matched to a gene: 3. CDR3 length: 15 residues. The CDR3 sequence is CASSQRGGSYNEQFF. In DNA form, the CDR3 reads TGTGCCAGCAGTCAACGGGGGGGCTCCTACAATGAGCAGTTCTTC.

The J gene is TRBJ2-7, the V gene TRBV4-1; D remains unclear. This CDR3 contains 13 residues. Deletions cut 0 bases from V and 2 bases from J, with 5 bases between. Germline V gene data show CDR1 as MGHRA and CDR2 as YSYEKL. The CDR3 is CASSQDLPYEQYF. For the CDR3, the DNA is TGCGCCAGCAGCCAAGATCTTCCCTACGAGCAGTACTTC.